This is a list of T cell receptor beta chains from one sample in a study. TCRdb ran MiXCR on the 5' RACE reads and lists one entry per CDR3 protein. Of some 62,000 distinct CDR3 sequences in the sample, roughly 22% are singletons; the top ten hold about 3%. Sequenced: memory CD4+ T cells sorted from a lymph node. The receptors were sampled from a female donor with breast cancer. CDR3s include the opening cysteine and the closing phenylalanine or tryptophan. The D gene is left open where the match is weak. Only some rows state a clone size, as once, few, many or a class for expanded clones.

>.|.|TRBJ2-3|13|TRBV5-1
CASRPQGTYTQYF
TGCGCCAGCAGACCACAAGGGACATATACGCAGTATTTT
>TRBD2|.|TRBJ2-5|13|TRBV12-3/TRBV12-4
CAGSLLAAETQYF
TGTGCCGGCAGTTTACTAGCGGCAGAGACCCAGTACTTC
>.|few|TRBJ2-7|15|TRBV6-2/TRBV6-3
CASSEPAQATYEQYF
TGTGCCAGCAGCGAACCAGCCCAGGCCACCTACGAGCAGTACTTC
>TRBD1|.|TRBJ1-6|14|TRBV6-5
CASSDRGPNSPLYF
TGTGCCAGCAGTGACAGGGGTCCTAATTCACCCCTCTACTTT
>TRBD1|few|TRBJ2-2|17|TRBV12-3/TRBV12-4
CASSPSSGTGITGELFF
TGTGCCAGCAGTCCGAGTTCCGGGACAGGGATCACCGGGGAGCTGTTTTTT
>.|.|TRBJ1-2|14|TRBV24-1
CATSASDWVHGYTF
TGTGCCACCAGTGCCTCAGACTGGGTTCACGGCTACACCTTC
>.|.|TRBJ2-1|12|TRBV7-3
CASSRGWDEQFF
TGTGCCAGCAGCCGGGGGTGGGATGAGCAATTCTTC
>.|.|TRBJ2-7|14|TRBV5-5
CASSYQEGSYEQYF
TGTGCCAGCAGCTACCAAGAGGGCTCCTACGAGCAGTACTTC
>.|many|TRBJ2-7|13|TRBV27
CASSSGPADQQYF
TGTGCCAGCAGTTCCGGACCCGCGGACCAGCAGTACTTC
>TRBD2|many|TRBJ2-1|15|TRBV7-2
CASSLGLAGVDEQFF
TGTGCCAGCAGCTTAGGACTAGCGGGAGTCGATGAGCAGTTCTTC
>TRBD2|few|TRBJ2-2|16|TRBV5-1
CASSEGTSVYTGELFF
TGCGCCAGCAGCGAGGGGACTAGCGTATACACCGGGGAGCTGTTTTTT
>.|.|TRBJ1-2|13|TRBV5-1
CTSSLVGGYGYTF
TGCACCAGCAGCTTGGTAGGCGGCTATGGCTACACCTTC
>.|.|TRBJ2-5|15|TRBV29-1
CSVDGDRGFLETQYF
TGCAGCGTTGACGGGGACCGAGGGTTCTTAGAGACCCAGTACTTC
>TRBD2|many|TRBJ2-5|17|TRBV12-3/TRBV12-4
CASNWGGGGSSRETQYF
TGTGCCAGCAACTGGGGGGGTGGGGGTTCCAGTAGGGAGACCCAGTACTTC
>.|few|TRBJ2-5|15|TRBV7-2
CASSLNTGSQETQYF
TGTGCCAGCAGCCTGAATACCGGGAGCCAAGAGACCCAGTACTTC
>.|.|TRBJ2-7|14|TRBV7-6
CASSPRLGVPEQYF
TGTGCCAGCAGCCCGAGACTAGGTGTGCCCGAGCAGTACTTC
>.|.|TRBJ2-5|14|TRBV9
CASSLMGGQETQYF
TGTGCCAGCAGTTTGATGGGGGGCCAAGAGACCCAGTACTTC
>TRBD1|.|TRBJ2-7|15|TRBV7-9
CASSSSWTGDYEQYF
TGTGCCAGCAGCTCTTCATGGACAGGGGACTACGAGCAGTACTTC
>.|few|TRBJ1-1|13|TRBV12-3/TRBV12-4
CASSFGTNTEAFF
TGTGCCAGCAGTTTCGGGACAAACACTGAAGCTTTCTTT
>TRBD2|few|TRBJ2-3|16|TRBV20-1
CSPRTPSGRRGDTQYF
TGCAGCCCACGGACACCGAGCGGGAGAAGGGGAGATACGCAGTATTTT
>.|few|TRBJ2-5|15|TRBV6-1
CASSEAQGLQETQYF
TGTGCCAGCAGTGAAGCGCAAGGACTCCAAGAGACCCAGTACTTC
>TRBD2|few|TRBJ2-1|15|TRBV10-3
CAISPSGSSYNEQFF
TGTGCCATCAGCCCTAGCGGGAGTTCCTACAATGAGCAGTTCTTC
>.|many|TRBJ2-5|16|TRBV5-1
CASSRGGGGLQETQYF
TGCGCCAGCAGCCGGGGAGGAGGGGGACTCCAAGAGACCCAGTACTTC
>TRBD1|many|TRBJ2-1|15|TRBV7-2
CASTAGQGIHGEQFF
TGTGCCAGCACCGCCGGACAGGGAATTCATGGTGAGCAGTTCTTC
>TRBD1|.|TRBJ2-1|17|TRBV7-9
CASSPRDRPLSYNEQFF
TGTGCCAGCAGCCCTAGGGACAGGCCTCTTAGCTACAATGAGCAGTTCTTC
>TRBD2|.|TRBJ2-4|17|TRBV7-2
CASSFYSSGGRGNIQYF
TGTGCCAGCAGCTTTTATTCTAGCGGGGGGAGAGGAAACATTCAGTACTTC
>.|.|TRBJ1-1|15|TRBV7-2
CATLIGAGMNTEAFF
TGTGCCACCCTGATCGGTGCAGGTATGAACACTGAAGCTTTCTTT
>.|many|TRBJ1-5|15|TRBV20-1
CSARDQRHSNQPQHF
TGCAGTGCTAGAGACCAGCGGCATAGCAATCAGCCCCAGCATTTT
>.|many|TRBJ2-1|17|TRBV5-1
CASRGGTGTRRLNEQFF
TGCGCCAGCAGGGGAGGTACCGGGACCCGGAGATTGAATGAGCAGTTCTTC
>TRBD1|.|TRBJ1-5|15|TRBV6-5
CASSPRGQGIQPQHF
TGTGCCAGCAGTCCGCGGGGACAGGGGATCCAGCCCCAGCATTTT
>.|.|TRBJ1-1|11|TRBV7-2
CASSSVGRTFF
TGTGCCAGCAGCTCTGTGGGCCGGACTTTCTTT
>.|.|TRBJ1-4|13|TRBV29-1
CSVGGGQNEKLFF
TGCAGCGTCGGGGGTGGACAGAATGAAAAACTGTTTTTT
>.|few|TRBJ1-1|14|TRBV5-1
CASSLLGMNTEAFF
TGCGCCAGCAGCTTGTTAGGAATGAACACTGAAGCTTTCTTT
>.|many|TRBJ2-1|13|TRBV7-2
CASSSPPIDEQFF
TGTGCCAGCAGCTCCCCCCCTATAGATGAGCAGTTCTTC
>.|many|TRBJ2-5|12|TRBV2
CASSPRGETQYF
TGTGCCAGCAGTCCTAGAGGGGAGACCCAGTACTTC
>.|few|TRBJ2-5|16|TRBV28
CASSLRSRGAQETQYF
TGTGCCAGCAGTTTACGTAGCCGGGGCGCCCAAGAGACCCAGTACTTC
>.|.|TRBJ1-2|13|TRBV7-2
CASSDRSGDGYTF
TGTGCCAGCAGCGACCGATCTGGAGATGGCTACACCTTC
>TRBD1|many|TRBJ1-6|16|TRBV6-5
CASSFSGTGGNSPLHF
TGTGCCAGCAGTTTCTCCGGGACAGGAGGCAATTCACCCCTCCACTTT
>.|many|TRBJ2-7|12|TRBV28
CASSLVGYEQYF
TGTGCCAGCAGTTTGGTGGGATACGAGCAGTACTTC
>.|many|TRBJ2-7|14|TRBV5-5
CASSLVGRSYEQYF
TGTGCCAGCAGCTTGGTGGGCAGGTCCTACGAGCAGTACTTC
>.|few|TRBJ2-7|16|TRBV4-2
CASSQDYNSPTYEQYF
TGTGCCAGCAGTCAAGATTATAACAGCCCAACCTACGAGCAGTACTTC
>TRBD1|.|TRBJ2-6|20|TRBV6-5
CASSYFGVGQGSPGANVLTF
TGTGCCAGCAGTTACTTCGGTGTGGGACAGGGTAGCCCTGGGGCCAACGTCCTGACTTTC
>.|few|TRBJ2-1|15|TRBV18
CASSPSSVTPGEQFF
TGTGCCAGCTCACCTAGTAGTGTTACCCCAGGGGAGCAGTTCTTC
>TRBD1|.|TRBJ1-2|15|TRBV3-1
CASSQALDRVDGYTF
TGTGCCAGCAGCCAAGCTCTCGACAGGGTGGATGGCTACACCTTC
>.|.|TRBJ1-1|15|TRBV5-1
CASSLDPGVNTEAFF
TGCGCCAGCAGCTTGGATCCGGGCGTGAACACTGAAGCTTTCTTT
>TRBD1|.|TRBJ1-1|12|TRBV20-1
CSAPKDGTVAFF
TGCAGTGCCCCGAAGGACGGGACAGTAGCTTTCTTT
>.|.|TRBJ1-3|11|TRBV10-3
CAISAWPTIYF
TGTGCCATCAGTGCCTGGCCCACCATATATTTT
>TRBD1|few|TRBJ1-6|15|TRBV7-9
CASSLADRDDSPLHF
TGTGCCAGCAGCTTAGCGGACAGGGACGATTCACCCCTCCACTTT
>TRBD2|.|TRBJ2-1|17|TRBV7-8
CASTKTWGGSFGNEQFF
TGTGCCAGCACCAAGACCTGGGGGGGATCGTTCGGCAATGAGCAGTTCTTC
>TRBD2|many|TRBJ2-7|15|TRBV7-2
CASSPASGRSYEQYF
TGTGCCAGCAGCCCGGCCAGCGGGAGGTCCTACGAGCAGTACTTC
>TRBD1|.|TRBJ2-1|15|TRBV5-1
CASSLGTGVYREQFF
TGCGCCAGCAGCTTAGGGACAGGGGTTTACCGTGAGCAGTTCTTC
>.|many|TRBJ1-6|16|TRBV9
CASSVAWSHYNSPLHF
TGTGCCAGCAGCGTAGCATGGTCGCACTATAATTCACCCCTCCACTTT
>TRBD1|.|TRBJ1-2|14|TRBV6-2/TRBV6-3
CASSRTGSNYGYTF
TGTGCCAGCAGTAGGACAGGCTCTAACTATGGCTACACCTTC
>TRBD2|.|TRBJ2-3|14|TRBV27
CASSISGSTDTQYF
TGTGCCAGCAGCATTAGCGGGAGCACAGATACGCAGTATTTT
>.|.|TRBJ2-5|14|TRBV7-2
CASSLFSREETQYF
TGTGCCAGCAGCTTGTTCAGCAGGGAAGAGACCCAGTACTTC
>.|many|TRBJ1-3|13|TRBV28
CATIGTDGNTIYF
TGTGCCACCATCGGGACGGACGGAAACACCATATATTTT
>.|few|TRBJ2-2|13|TRBV12-3/TRBV12-4
CASSLNRAGELFF
TGTGCCAGCAGTTTAAATCGGGCCGGGGAGCTGTTTTTT